One and the same sample provided the 10 T cell receptor beta chains below, sequenced in a study of human T cells and chemical hapten exposure. The time point is: pre-sensitization, week 0. As to treatment: therapeutic diphenylcyclopropenone sensitization with weekly scalp DPC. TCRdb called the RACE reads again in MiXCR, with one record for every CDR3 protein. The sample yields under 300,000 distinct CDR3 sequences, about 9% seen once. Sequences were derived from whole blood, sampled in connection with sensitization to the hapten diphenylcyclopropenone (DPC). These receptors were taken from a woman aged 40 to 55 with alopecia areata. Some clones in this sample may be carry-over from other donors' samples.

This clonotype appeared a few times. The J gene is TRBJ1-3, the V gene TRBV2; no clear D. There are 15 residues in the CDR3. V was pared by 6 bases and J by 2 bases, with 14 bases between. The germline gives CDR1 SNHLY, CDR2 FYNNEI. The CDR3 region is CASRASETPGNTIYF. The CDR3, as DNA: TGTGCCAGCAGAGCCTCAGAAACCCCTGGAAACACCATATATTTT.

The chain carries TRBV7-9 and TRBJ2-6; no definite D call. Trimming left V 2 bases short and J 0 bases short, with 8 bases between. Germline CDR1 reads SEHNR; CDR2 reads FQNEAQ (reference sequence). The CDR3 runs 16 residues. CDR3 DNA sequence: TGTGCCAGCAGCTTAACTGCAACCTCTGGGGCCAACGTCCTGACTTTC. This translates into CASSLTATSGANVLTF.

The CDR3 is CSARDLVGISYEQYF. The CDR3 coding sequence is TGCAGTGCTAGAGATCTGGTGGGCATCTCCTACGAGCAGTACTTC. The gene calls are TRBV20-1 and TRBJ2-7; unclear D gene. This CDR3 has 15 amino acids. Trimming removed 0 bases at V and 0 bases at J, with 12 bases between. Per germline, CDR1 DFQATT and CDR2 SNEGSKA (reference sequence).

This clonotype has a handful of counts. The rearrangement joins TRBV20-1 to TRBJ2-1; weak D call: TRBD2 (6 bases). The V end lost 6 bases, the J end lost 4 bases, and 31 bases lay between the germline ends. The germline gives CDR1 DFQATT, CDR2 SNEGSKA (reference sequence). The CDR3 covers 19 residues. Here the CDR3 DNA reads TGCAGTGCCATAAATGGGGGATATCGACTAGTGACGCGTTACAATGAGCAGTTCTTC. It is translated as CSAINGGYRLVTRYNEQFF.

This clonotype came up a few times. The gene calls are TRBV9 and TRBJ2-5; either TRBD1 or TRBD2 may fit D (5 bases each). This CDR3 region has 15 residues. V lost 4 bases, J lost 1 base, and 14 bases lay in between. CDR1 is SGDLS, CDR2 YYNGEE, per germline. The DNA for the CDR3 is TGTGCCAGCAGCAGAGGGGTAAGGCTCCAAGAGACCCAGTACTTC. This codes for CASSRGVRLQETQYF.

This clonotype was seen a handful of times. This sequence joins TRBV27 and TRBJ1-1; 8 bases agree with TRBD1. The V gene's germline CDR1 is MNHEY and CDR2 SMNVEV (reference sequence). The CDR3 runs 12 residues. With V trimmed by 9 bases and J by 5 bases, 5 bases remained unmatched. The DNA for the CDR3 is TGTGCCAGAGGACAGGGAAGGACTGAAGCTTTCTTT. This encodes CARGQGRTEAFF.

The chain is built from TRBV3-1 and TRBJ2-1; 9 bases align to TRBD2. The CDR3 runs 15 residues. The germline V gene has CDR1 LGHDT and CDR2 YNNKEL (reference sequence). Trimming removed 5 bases from V and 3 bases from J; junction bases left unmatched: 5. For the CDR3, the DNA is TGTGCCAGCAGCGCCGGGACTAGCAACTACAATGAGCAGTTCTTC. Translated, it gives CASSAGTSNYNEQFF.

The V call is TRBV5-1, the J call TRBJ2-6, with D possibly being TRBD1 (6 bases). V lost 4 bases to trimming and J lost 0 bases, with 14 bases between them. The CDR3 length is 17 residues. Germline CDR1 SGHRS, CDR2 YFSETQ. The CDR3 region is CASSMEPQGSGANVLTF. The CDR3 DNA is TGCGCCAGCAGCATGGAACCACAGGGCTCTGGGGCCAACGTCCTGACTTTC. Supplemented by reference TRBV5-1 and TRBJ2-6, the full variable domain reads KAGVTQTPRYLIKTRGQQVTLSCSPISGHRSVSWYQQTPGQGLQFLFEYFSETQRNKGNFPGRFSGRQFSNSRSEMNVSTLELGDSALYLCASSMEPQGSGANVLTFGAGSRLTVL.

This clonotype has only a few counts. This chain uses TRBV7-9 with TRBJ2-7; 9 positions agree with TRBD2. This CDR3 is built from 20 residues. CDR1 SEHNR and CDR2 FQNEAQ come from the germline V gene (reference sequence). V was clipped by 5 bases and J by 5 bases; unmatched bases: 25. The DNA for the CDR3 is TGTGCCAGCAGCATCTACCAGCAGGGTTACGGGACTAGCTTTTCCAACGAGCAGTACTTC. This encodes CASSIYQQGYGTSFSNEQYF.

The chain recombines TRBV4-3 with TRBJ2-1; 10 nucleotides agree with TRBD2. V was clipped by 4 bases and J by 6 bases; unmatched bases: 12. The germline gives CDR1 LGHNA, CDR2 YSLEER. The CDR3 covers 17 residues. The CDR3 here is CASSRAVLAGESNEQFF. CDR3 sequence (DNA): TGCGCCAGCAGCCGCGCAGTTCTAGCGGGAGAGTCCAATGAGCAGTTCTTC.